Included here is one T cell receptor (beta chain) sequence, with context. Ten or more counts support this clonotype. This receptor's antigen is unknown. Base-call qualities are not available, and no considerably larger clone is one nucleotide away. The CDR3 measures 13 amino acids from cysteine to phenylalanine. The DNA shown is the 39-base CDR3, in frame from base 1. V loses 8 bases of germline sequence and J loses 0 bases, and the interval between the two ends is 11 bases. Amplification of TCR beta CDR3 regions was carried out from RNA transcripts. The first round of RT-PCR for the TCR CDR3 was performed with the HTBI primer set and the Qiagen OneStep RT-PCR kit. A second multiplex PCR round built the libraries, followed by size selection and purification. Sequencing of the libraries was done on an Illumina HiSeq2000 using paired-end 100 bp reads. In the original analysis: SOAPnuke was used to process the raw data, throwing out any read that contained adapters or uncalled bases, had a mean Phred below 15, or lacked an exact constant-primer or identifier match. High-quality paired reads were merged with COPE v1.2.5, and unique nucleotide sequences were defined as clonotypes. MiTCR v1.1 was used to align the clonotypes against IMGT TRBV, TRBD and TRBJ reference segments. Only V-J combinations with frequency above 0.0001, covering 99% to 99.2% of repertoires, were analysed. A TCS score was defined as the ratio of F50 (clonal expansion) to E x V (chaos), with BLOSUM62-based TCRdist applied between CDR3 peptides within each V-J. Welch's t-statistics and random forest reduced some 510 V-J features to 13, which were used in a naive Bayes classifier (R e1071). The public reads were run again by TCRdb, first through fastp at Q25 and then through MiXCR, and only productive beta chains were kept. Each CDR3 protein gets just one entry, which takes the most common genes and DNA from the rows behind it. These V and J calls originate from TCRdb's pipeline instead of the authors' own analysis. Here the sample has 300,000 to 450,000 distinct CDR3 sequences; about 18% occur a single time. In total, the top ten clones hold about 38% of the sample.

The sample originates from a study of T cells in Graves' hyperthyroidism and ophthalmopathy (dated 2019 in TCRdb). Describing the broader study: Peripheral blood samples were taken at the time of initial diagnosis, prior to any treatment. A discovery cohort of approximately 100 patients, approximately 44 with Graves' ophthalmopathy and about 58 with stable Graves' hyperthyroidism, was used to find distinguishing TCR V-J signatures. Whether ophthalmopathy could be predicted prospectively was tested in an independent validation cohort made up of under 20 hyperthyroidism patients plus 17 patients who later progressed to ophthalmopathy. The 75 to 100 discovery patients were randomly split 7:3 into training and test sets. In addition, the study compared T-cell repertoires in thyroid tissue and in blood from a handful of Graves' hyperthyroidism patients. Following sampling, methimazole starting at 30 mg daily was given to hyperthyroidism patients, and high-dose intravenous methylprednisolone was given to ophthalmopathy patients. According to the paper, TCR Vbeta CDR3 sequencing was carried out on approximately 140 peripheral blood samples, which came from 40 to 45 ophthalmopathy, some 73 hyperthyroidism and 17 progressor patients.

Overall study results and their limits: In validation, the model predicted progression to ophthalmopathy a median of about 6 months before onset, with about 64% sensitivity and 72.22% specificity. In cross-validation, a model built on a 13 V-J signature told ophthalmopathy apart from stable hyperthyroidism with just under 90% sensitivity and roughly 81% specificity, and in testing the same model reached 80%/75%. Sample size was not statistically predetermined, and blinding of investigators to group allocation was not performed. Blood samples also contained most of the expanded thyroid clonotypes (frequency above 0.001), which suggests that blood repertoires may reflect thyroid immune responses.

Ophthalmopathy patients had moderately to severely active disease, with a Clinical Activity Score of 3 or more, a NOSPECS grade of 4 or more, and a disease duration of less than 3 months. Patients with uncontrolled infections, other autoimmune diseases, pregnancy or lactation were excluded. Diagnoses were established on the basis of clinical symptoms, serum thyroxine and TRAb, thyroid ultrasound, and orbital computed tomography. Ficoll-Paque density gradient centrifugation was used to isolate PBMCs from 8.5 to 10 ml of fresh peripheral blood. Total RNA was extracted with Trizol reagent, and quality was checked on an Agilent 2100 Bioanalyzer.

The clonotype comes from a young man with Graves' ophthalmopathy. Sequencing was performed on blood. This receptor chain uses TRBV12-3 or TRBV12-4 and TRBJ2-7; TRBD2 is perhaps the D gene, given 6 matching bases. The CDR3 amino acid sequence is: CASRAGSSYEQYF. The nucleotides read TGTGCCAGCCGCGCGGGGTCCTCCTACGAGCAGTACTTC.